This T cell receptor beta chain was sequenced in a study of cytomegalovirus exposure and HLA in healthy donors. Of note for this clone: The antigen is unknown.

Study conclusions and caveats: Several of the most significant clusters appeared, in a later analysis, to be linked to common viral pathogens. A previous analysis found most TCR beta V segments productive roughly 90% or roughly 30% of the time.

The study ran its PCR with 60 Vbeta and 13 Jbeta primers. The data were produced by immunoSEQ multiplex PCR, yet TCRdb's version contains in-frame clones alone and is incomplete. The profile covers 130,000 to 150,000 clones, with approximately 80% appearing a single time and under 10% taken by the ten largest. From germline, CDR1 is MDHEN and CDR2 SYDVKM. Losses at the gene ends were 7 bases for V and 9 bases for J; bases not matched to a gene: 17. This CDR3 is built from 18 residues. This chain links TRBV28 with TRBJ2-1; TRBD2 matches 14 bases. The receptor was isolated from a woman in her sixties or seventies in good health and CMV-seropositive. The sample consisted of PBMCs. The CDR3 coding sequence is TGTGCCAGCAACTCCAGGGCTACGGGACTAGCGGGAGTAGGTGAGCAGTTCTTC. Translation: CASNSRATGLAGVGEQFF.